The T cell receptor beta chain described here comes from a study of blood T cell repertoires in COVID-19. Study-wide context: Collection of acute and convalescent COVID-19 samples took place in the United States, Italy and Spain. PBMCs, B-cell-depleted T cells, or T cells provided the cDNA or gDNA that made up the material.

This table comes from immunoSEQ multiplex PCR, and its TCRdb copy is limited to in-frame clones, with some not included. The sample lists about 260,000 clones; 88% were seen once. The V gene lost 5 bases and the J gene lost 1 base, with 11 bases spanning the gap. Germline assignment: CDR1 GTSNPN and CDR2 SVGIG (reference sequence). CDR3 length: 14 residues. Seattle cases were enrolled at active infection and followed longitudinally. Sequenced material: peripheral blood. This receptor was taken from a woman in her twenties or thirties with COVID-19, enrolled during active disease. The chain is built from TRBV30 and TRBJ1-4, with D uncertain. The CDR3 here is CAWGLGKTNEKLFF. The CDR3 DNA reads TGTGCCTGGGGCCTCGGGAAAACTAATGAAAAACTGTTTTTT.